A single sample gave rise to the 2 T cell receptor beta chains below, sequenced in a study of blood T cell repertoires in COVID-19 (dated by TCRdb to about 2020). Library creation used the immunoSEQ multiplex PCR assay. Held by TCRdb, this immuneACCESS table contains in-frame sequences only and omits some clones. Under half of the omission traces to an unresolved V gene where checked; the cause of the rest is unknown. The sample table lists roughly 70,000 clones, approximately 80% of them with a count of one. The leading ten clones occupy more than 4.5% of the sample. The sample comprised peripheral blood. The receptor set was obtained from an elderly woman with active or convalescent COVID-19.

V gene TRBV6-5 combines with J gene TRBJ2-7; D unclear. This CDR3 has 13 residues. V lost 2 bases and J lost 2, with 7 bases in between. The germline CDR1 and CDR2 sequences are MNHEY and SVGAGI. The CDR3 DNA reads as TGTGCCAGCAGTTACAGAGGTGCCTACGAGCAGTACTTC. It yields the protein CASSYRGAYEQYF.

The chain couples TRBV11-2 to TRBJ2-3; 10 positions match TRBD1. Germline V gene sequence: CDR1 SGHAT, CDR2 FQNNGV. V dropped 3 bases and J dropped 1; count of bases not matched to a gene: 7. CDR3 length: 17 amino acids. The CDR3 loop is CASSFSPDRGGTDTQYF. In DNA, the CDR3 is TGTGCCAGCAGCTTTAGTCCGGACAGGGGGGGCACAGATACGCAGTATTTT.